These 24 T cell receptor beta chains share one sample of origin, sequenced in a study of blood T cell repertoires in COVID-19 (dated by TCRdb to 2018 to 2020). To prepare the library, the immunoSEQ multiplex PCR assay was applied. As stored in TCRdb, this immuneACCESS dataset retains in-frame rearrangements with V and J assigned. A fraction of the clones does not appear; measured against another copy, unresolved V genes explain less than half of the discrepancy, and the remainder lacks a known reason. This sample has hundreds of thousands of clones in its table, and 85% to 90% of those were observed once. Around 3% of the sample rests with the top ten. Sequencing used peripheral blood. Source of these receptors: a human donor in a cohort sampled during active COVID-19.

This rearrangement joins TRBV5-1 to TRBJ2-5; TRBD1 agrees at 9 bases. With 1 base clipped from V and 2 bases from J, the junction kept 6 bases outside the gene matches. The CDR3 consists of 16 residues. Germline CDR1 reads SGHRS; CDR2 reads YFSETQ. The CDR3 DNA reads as TGCGCCAGCAGCTTGTATGGCGGGACAGGGCAAGAGACCCAGTACTTC. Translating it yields CASSLYGGTGQETQYF.

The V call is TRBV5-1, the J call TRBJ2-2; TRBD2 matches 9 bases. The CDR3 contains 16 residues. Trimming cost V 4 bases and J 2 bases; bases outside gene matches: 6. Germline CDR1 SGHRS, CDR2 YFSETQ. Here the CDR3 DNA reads TGCGCCAGCAGCCCGTTAGCGGGGGAAAACACCGGGGAGCTGTTTTTT. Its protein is CASSPLAGENTGELFF.

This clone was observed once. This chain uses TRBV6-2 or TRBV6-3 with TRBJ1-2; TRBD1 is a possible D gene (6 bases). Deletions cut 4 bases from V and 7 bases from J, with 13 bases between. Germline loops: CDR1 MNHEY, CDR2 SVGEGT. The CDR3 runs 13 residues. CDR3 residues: CASSLNGQRGYTF. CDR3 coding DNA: TGTGCCAGCAGTTTGAATGGACAGCGTGGCTACACCTTC.

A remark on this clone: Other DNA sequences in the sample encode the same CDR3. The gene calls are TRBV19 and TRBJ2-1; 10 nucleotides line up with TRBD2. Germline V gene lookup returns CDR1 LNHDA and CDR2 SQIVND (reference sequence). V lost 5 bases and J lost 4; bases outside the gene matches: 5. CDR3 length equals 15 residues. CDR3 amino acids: CASSLAGGGYNEQFF. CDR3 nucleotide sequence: TGTGCCAGTAGTTTAGCGGGAGGAGGTTACAATGAGCAGTTCTTC. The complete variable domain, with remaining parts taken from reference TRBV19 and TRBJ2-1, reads DGGITQSPKYLFRKEGQNVTLSCEQNLNHDAMYWYRQDPGQGLRLIYYSQIVNDFQKGDIAEGYSVSREKKESFPLTVTSAQKNPTAFYLCASSLAGGGYNEQFFGPGTRLTVL.

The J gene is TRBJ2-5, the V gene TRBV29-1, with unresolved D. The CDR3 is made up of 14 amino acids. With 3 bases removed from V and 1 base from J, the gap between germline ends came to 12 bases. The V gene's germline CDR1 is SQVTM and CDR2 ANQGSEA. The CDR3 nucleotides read TGCAGCGTTGATCATGCCAGAACCCAAGAGACCCAGTACTTC. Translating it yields CSVDHARTQETQYF. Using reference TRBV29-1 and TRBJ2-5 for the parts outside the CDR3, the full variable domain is SAVISQKPSRDICQRGTSLTIQCQVDSQVTMMFWYRQQPGQSLTLIATANQGSEATYESGFVIDKFPISRPNLTFSTLTVSNMSPEDSSIYLCSVDHARTQETQYFGPGTRLLVL.

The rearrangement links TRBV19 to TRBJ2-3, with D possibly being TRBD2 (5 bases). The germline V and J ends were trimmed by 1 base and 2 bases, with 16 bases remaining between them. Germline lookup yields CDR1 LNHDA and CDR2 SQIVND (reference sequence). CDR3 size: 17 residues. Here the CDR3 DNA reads TGTGCCAGTAGTATAGTGGCGAGGGCCCTTCTCACAGATACGCAGTATTTT. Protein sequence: CASSIVARALLTDTQYF.

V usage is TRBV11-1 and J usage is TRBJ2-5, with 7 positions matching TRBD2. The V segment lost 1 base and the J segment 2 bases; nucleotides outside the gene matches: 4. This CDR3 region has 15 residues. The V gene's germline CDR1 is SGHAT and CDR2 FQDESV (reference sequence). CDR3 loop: CASSLGGLRQETQYF. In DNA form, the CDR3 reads TGTGCCAGCAGCTTAGGGGGACTAAGACAAGAGACCCAGTACTTC.

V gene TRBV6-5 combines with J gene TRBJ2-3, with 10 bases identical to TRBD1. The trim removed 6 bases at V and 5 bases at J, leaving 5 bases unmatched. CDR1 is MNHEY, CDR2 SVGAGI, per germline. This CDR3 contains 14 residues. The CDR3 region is CASSSTGGLDTQYF. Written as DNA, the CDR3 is TGTGCCAGCAGCTCGACAGGGGGCTTAGATACGCAGTATTTT.

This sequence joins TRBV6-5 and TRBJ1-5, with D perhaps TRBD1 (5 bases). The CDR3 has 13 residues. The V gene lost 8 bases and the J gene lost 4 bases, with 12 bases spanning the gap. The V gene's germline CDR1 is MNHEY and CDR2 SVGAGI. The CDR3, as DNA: TGTGCCAGCGGGTATGGGGCTAATCAGCCCCAGCATTTT. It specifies CASGYGANQPQHF.

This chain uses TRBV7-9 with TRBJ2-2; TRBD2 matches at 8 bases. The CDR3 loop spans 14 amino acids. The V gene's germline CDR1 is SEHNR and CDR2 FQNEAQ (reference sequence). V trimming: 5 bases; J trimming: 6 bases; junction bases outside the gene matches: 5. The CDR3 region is CASSPGLVSGELFF. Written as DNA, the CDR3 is TGTGCCAGCAGCCCGGGACTAGTTTCCGGGGAGCTGTTTTTT.

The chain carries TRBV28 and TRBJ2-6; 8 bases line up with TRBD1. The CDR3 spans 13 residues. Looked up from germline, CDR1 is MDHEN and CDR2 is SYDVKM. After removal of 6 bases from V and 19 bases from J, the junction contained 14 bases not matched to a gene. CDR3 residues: CASSPGTGGFGTF. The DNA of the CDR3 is TGTGCCAGCAGCCCCGGGACAGGCGGCTTTGGTACTTTC.

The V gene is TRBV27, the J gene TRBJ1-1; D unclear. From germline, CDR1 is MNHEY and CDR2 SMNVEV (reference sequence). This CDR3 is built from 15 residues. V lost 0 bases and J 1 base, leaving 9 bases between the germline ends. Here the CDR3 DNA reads TGTGCCAGCAGTTTATCGCCTCGGGGGAACACTGAAGCTTTCTTT. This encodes CASSLSPRGNTEAFF.

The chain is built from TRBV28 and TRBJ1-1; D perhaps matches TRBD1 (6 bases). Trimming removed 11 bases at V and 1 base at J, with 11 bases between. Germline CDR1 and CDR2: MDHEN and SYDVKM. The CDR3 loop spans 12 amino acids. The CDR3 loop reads CASVGANTEAFF. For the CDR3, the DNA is TGTGCCTCGGTGGGGGCGAACACTGAAGCTTTCTTT.

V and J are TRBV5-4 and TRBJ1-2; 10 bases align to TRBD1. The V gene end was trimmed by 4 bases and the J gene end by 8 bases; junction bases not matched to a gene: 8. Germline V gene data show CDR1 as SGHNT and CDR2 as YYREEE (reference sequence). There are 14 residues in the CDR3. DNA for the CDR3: TGTGCCAGCAGCGAGGGACAGGGGACTACGGGCTACACCTTC. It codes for CASSEGQGTTGYTF.

As DNA, the CDR3 is TGTGCCAGCGGGGACAGGGGAGGAGATACGCAGTATTTT. This sequence encodes CASGDRGGDTQYF. This chain connects TRBV3-1 (or the pseudogene TRBV3-2) to TRBJ2-3, with TRBD1 matching over 10 bases. Trimming cost V 8 bases and J 5 bases; bases outside gene matches: 4. CDR1 is LGHDT, CDR2 YNNKEL, per germline (reference sequence). The CDR3 length is 13 residues.

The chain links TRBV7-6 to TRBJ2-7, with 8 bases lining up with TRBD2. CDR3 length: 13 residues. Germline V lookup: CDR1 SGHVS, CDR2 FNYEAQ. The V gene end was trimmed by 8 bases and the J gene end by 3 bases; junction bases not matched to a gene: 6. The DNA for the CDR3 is TGTGCCAGCGGGCGGGGGACTAGCTACGAGCAGTACTTC. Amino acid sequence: CASGRGTSYEQYF.

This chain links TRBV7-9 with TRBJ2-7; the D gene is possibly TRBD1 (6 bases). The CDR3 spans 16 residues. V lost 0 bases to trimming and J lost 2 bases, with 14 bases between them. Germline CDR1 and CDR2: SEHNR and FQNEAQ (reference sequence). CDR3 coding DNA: TGTGCCAGCAGCTTAGCGGGGGCAGCGGTAACCTACGAGCAGTACTTC. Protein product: CASSLAGAAVTYEQYF.

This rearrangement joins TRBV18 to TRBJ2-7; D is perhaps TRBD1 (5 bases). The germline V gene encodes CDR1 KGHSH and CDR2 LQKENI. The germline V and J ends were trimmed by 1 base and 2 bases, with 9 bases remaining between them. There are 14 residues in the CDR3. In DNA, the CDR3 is TGTGCCAGCTCACCACGTTCACAGGCCTACGAGCAGTACTTC. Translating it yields CASSPRSQAYEQYF.

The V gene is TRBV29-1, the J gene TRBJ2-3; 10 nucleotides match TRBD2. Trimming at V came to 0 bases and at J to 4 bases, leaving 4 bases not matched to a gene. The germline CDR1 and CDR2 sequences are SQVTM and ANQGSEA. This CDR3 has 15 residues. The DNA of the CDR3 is TGCAGCGTTGAAGATCTAGCGGGGGATCCAGATACGCAGTATTTT. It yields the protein CSVEDLAGDPDTQYF.

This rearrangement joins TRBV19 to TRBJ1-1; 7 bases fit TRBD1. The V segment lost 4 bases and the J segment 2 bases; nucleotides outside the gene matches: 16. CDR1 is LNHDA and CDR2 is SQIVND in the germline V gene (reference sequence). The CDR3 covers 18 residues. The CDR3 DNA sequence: TGTGCCAGTAGTAAAGGGGGCTGGGCAGGAACCGACAACACTGAAGCTTTCTTT. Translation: CASSKGGWAGTDNTEAFF.

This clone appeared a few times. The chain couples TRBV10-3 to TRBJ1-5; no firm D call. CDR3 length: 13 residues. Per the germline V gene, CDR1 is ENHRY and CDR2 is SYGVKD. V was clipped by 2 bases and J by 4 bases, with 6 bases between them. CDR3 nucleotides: TGTGCCATCAGTGAGGTAGAGAATCAGCCCCAGCATTTT. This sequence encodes CAISEVENQPQHF.

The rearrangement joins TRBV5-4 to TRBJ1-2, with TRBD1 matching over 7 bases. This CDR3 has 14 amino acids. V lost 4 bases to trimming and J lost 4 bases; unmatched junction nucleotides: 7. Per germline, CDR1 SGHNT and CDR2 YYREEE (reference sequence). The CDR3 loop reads CASSGPGQRYGYTF. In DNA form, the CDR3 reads TGTGCCAGCAGCGGACCGGGACAGCGCTATGGCTACACCTTC.

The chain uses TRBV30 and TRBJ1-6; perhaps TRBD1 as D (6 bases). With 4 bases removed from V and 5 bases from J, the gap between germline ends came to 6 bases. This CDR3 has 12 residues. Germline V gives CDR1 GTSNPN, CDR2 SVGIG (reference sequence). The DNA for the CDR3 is TGTGCCTGGACAGGGGATAATTCACCCCTCCACTTT. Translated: CAWTGDNSPLHF. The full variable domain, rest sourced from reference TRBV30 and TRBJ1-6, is SQTIHQWPATLVQPVGSPLSLECTVEGTSNPNLYWYRQAAGRGLQLLFYSVGIGQISSEVPQNLSASRPQDRQFILSSKKLLLSDSGFYLCAWTGDNSPLHFGNGTRLTVT.

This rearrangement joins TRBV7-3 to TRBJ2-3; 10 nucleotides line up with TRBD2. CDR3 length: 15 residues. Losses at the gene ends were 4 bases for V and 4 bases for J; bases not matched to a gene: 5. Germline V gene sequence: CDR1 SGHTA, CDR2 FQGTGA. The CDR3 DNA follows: TGTGCCAGCAGCTCCCCGACTAGCGGGCCAGATACGCAGTATTTT. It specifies CASSSPTSGPDTQYF.